This T cell receptor beta chain derives from a study of blood T cells in healthy people across ages. The CDR3 runs 14 residues. V gave up 7 bases and J gave up 4 bases, with 16 bases separating them. Germline V lookup: CDR1 SGHTA, CDR2 FQGNSA. This clonotype was picked up many times. Sample-barcoded 5' priming and a J-beta primer mix drove a second PCR of roughly 7 to 11 cycles. The authors tagged each cDNA molecule using a template-switch adaptor with 12 random nucleotides. TCRdb re-derived calls from the 5' RACE reads in MiXCR, one entry per CDR3 protein. Seen here are more than 800,000 distinct CDR3 sequences, around 26% observed once, and the top ten hold around 15%.

The chain couples TRBV7-2 to TRBJ1-2; a possible D gene is TRBD1 (6 bases). The sequence derives from a woman aged 80 or over in good health. Sequences were obtained from blood. This CDR3 is CASKEGGDIYGYTF. CDR3 sequence (DNA): TGTGCCAGCAAGGAGGGGGGGGATATCTATGGCTACACCTTC.